Described below is a single TCR beta chain sequence and its context. This clone is medium-sized (0.01 to 0.1%), judged from its frequency; no count is recorded. It has no known antigen specificity. The read ends 3 residues before the CDR3 terminus; that terminus is restored from the germline J gene. This sample was included in a study of Tregs in tolerant kidney transplant recipients (dated by TCRdb to the late 2010s). About the full investigation: Related donors were used in the transplants with nonmyeloablative bone marrow transplantation, and mixed chimerism was transient in the human trials. The study applied TCRbeta sequencing to find donor-specific regulatory T cells before combined kidney and bone marrow transplantation and then followed those same cells after transplant. What the authors observed across the whole study: Because the study included only a small number of patients, the results must be confirmed in larger populations and under other immunosuppression protocols. In tolerant patients, donor-specific Tregs expanded more than Tregs overall, which suggests antigen-driven rather than nonspecific expansion. Biological reproducibility was not directly addressed, though technical replication error appeared minimal. The most biologically relevant and donor-specific TCRbeta repertoire appeared to be identified by expanding Tregs with activated donor B cells. PCR primers changed over time for some patients, so nucleotide-level comparison across those patients' samples was not possible.

For TCRbeta CDR3 sequencing, genomic DNA was extracted from sorted cells using the QIAGEN DNeasy Blood and Tissue Kit. High-throughput TCRbeta CDR3 sequencing, which included PCR amplification with bias correction and internal controls, was done commercially through immunoSEQ. From the authors' description of their analysis: Unique productive TCRbeta sequences were defined by CDR3 nucleotide sequence where primers matched, otherwise by CDR3 amino acid sequence with Vbeta and Jbeta genes. To correct for sorting error, sequences found in more than one sorted population at a frequency ratio of 2:1 or less were discarded, and the remaining shared sequences were assigned to the population with the higher frequency. A sequence was defined as donor-reactive if the sequence was expanded at least 5-fold in CFSE-low cells compared with unstimulated cells and had a frequency of at least 0.01% in CFSE-low cells. Jensen-Shannon divergence calculated on the top 100 TCRbeta sequences ranked by frequency was used to measure repertoire divergence. For samples with multiple sequencing runs, sorting error was corrected separately for each run before the runs were pooled. The table was pulled from immuneACCESS by TCRdb, which kept in-frame rearrangements only. Such tables lose some clones; where checked, under half of the loss comes from unresolved V genes, and the rest has no known cause. V, J and clone size were drawn from that table, and D and trimming were deduced from the DNA. The table of this sample itemizes about 33,000 clones. The biggest ten clones account for around 8% of the sample.

The time point label corresponds to: blood sample drawn before combined kidney and bone marrow transplant. Thawed PBMCs were FACS-sorted into unstimulated Tregs (CD4+CD25+CD127-), CD4+ non-Tregs (CD4+CD25-), CD4 cells and CD8 cells. Patients were 4 combined kidney and bone marrow transplant recipients from the ITN036ST trial, and only these trial subjects had samples available. Healthy control blood was separated into PBMCs by Ficoll density gradient and cryopreserved, and patient PBMCs were collected both before and after transplant. V lost 4 bases and J lost 0 bases, and the count of bases not matched to a germline gene is 4. CDR1 and CDR2 (KGHSH, LQKENI) derive from the germline V gene. The CDR3 has 16 amino acids, counting the end cysteine and phenylalanine. The DNA covers only part of the CDR3, 39 bases in frame from base 1.

Here the sequenced sample was CD8+ T cells from blood, taken before the transplant. The rearranged chain carries TRBV18 and TRBJ2-3, and TRBD2 aligns with 10 junction nucleotides. The receptor was isolated from a human donor who received a combined kidney and bone marrow transplant. The DNA read from the CDR3 is TGTGCCAGCTCACTAGGGACTAGCGTCAGCACAGATACG. Its translation is CASSLGTSVSTDT. The entire CDR3 protein is CASSLGTSVSTDTQYF.